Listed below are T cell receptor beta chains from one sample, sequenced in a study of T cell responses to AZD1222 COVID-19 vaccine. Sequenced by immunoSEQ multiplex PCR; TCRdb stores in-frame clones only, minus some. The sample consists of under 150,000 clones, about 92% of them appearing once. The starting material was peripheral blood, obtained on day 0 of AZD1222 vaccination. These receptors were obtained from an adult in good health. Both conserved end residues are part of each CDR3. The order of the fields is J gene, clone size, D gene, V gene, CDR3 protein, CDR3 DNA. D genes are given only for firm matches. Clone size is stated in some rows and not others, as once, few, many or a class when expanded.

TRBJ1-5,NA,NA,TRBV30,CAWSASPSGVSNQPQHF,TGTGCCTGGAGTGCTTCCCCCTCGGGGGTGAGCAATCAGCCCCAGCATTTT
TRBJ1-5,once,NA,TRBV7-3,CASSLTSTQPQHF,TGTGCCAGCAGCTTAACTTCTACGCAGCCCCAGCATTTT
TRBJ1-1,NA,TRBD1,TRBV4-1,CASGLVGQGDTEAFF,TGCGCCAGCGGGCTTGTGGGACAGGGCGACACTGAAGCTTTCTTT
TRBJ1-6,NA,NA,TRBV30,CAWTGGGIAYNSPLHF,TGTGCCTGGACCGGAGGGGGGATCGCCTATAATTCACCCCTCCACTTT
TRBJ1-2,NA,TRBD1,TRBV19,CASSAGQGVSYGYTF,TGTGCCAGTAGTGCAGGACAGGGGGTGTCCTATGGCTACACCTTC
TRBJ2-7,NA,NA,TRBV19,CASSIDSEQYF,TGTGCCAGTAGTATAGACTCCGAGCAGTACTTC
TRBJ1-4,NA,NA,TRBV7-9,CASSKVVNEKLFF,TGTGCCAGCAGCAAAGTAGTAAATGAAAAACTGTTTTTT
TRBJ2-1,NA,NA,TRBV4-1,CASSSTVYNEQFF,TGCGCCAGCAGCTCTACAGTGTACAATGAGCAGTTCTTC
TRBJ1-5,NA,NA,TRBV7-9,CASSSNEGYQPQHF,TGTGCCAGCAGCTCGAATGAAGGGTATCAGCCCCAGCATTTT
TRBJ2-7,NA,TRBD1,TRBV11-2,CASSRGQGYEQYF,TGTGCCAGCAGCCGAGGACAGGGCTACGAGCAGTACTTC
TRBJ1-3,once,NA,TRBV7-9,CASSLEVRNTIYF,TGTGCCAGCAGCTTAGAGGTGCGGAACACCATATATTTT
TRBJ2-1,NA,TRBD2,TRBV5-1,CASISGTGSYNEQFF,TGCGCCAGCATAAGCGGGACCGGATCCTACAATGAGCAGTTCTTC
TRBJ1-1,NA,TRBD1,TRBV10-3,CAIRLTGEAAEAFF,TGTGCCATCAGGCTGACAGGGGAGGCCGCTGAAGCTTTCTTT
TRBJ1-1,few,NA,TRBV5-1,CASSRRMNTEAFF,TGCGCCAGCAGCCGCCGGATGAACACTGAAGCTTTCTTT
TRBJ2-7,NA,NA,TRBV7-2,CASSQGLTGYSYEQYF,TGTGCCAGCAGCCAAGGACTGACGGGGTACTCCTACGAGCAGTACTTC
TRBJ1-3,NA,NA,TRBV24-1,CATSLGRTGNTIYF,TGTGCCACCAGCCTAGGGAGGACTGGAAACACCATATATTTT
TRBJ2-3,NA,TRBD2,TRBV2,CASRPGLAGFTDTQYF,TGTGCCAGCAGGCCCGGACTAGCGGGATTCACAGATACGCAGTATTTT
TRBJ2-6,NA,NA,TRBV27,CASSSGGRVSPSGANVLTF,TGTGCCAGCAGTTCCGGAGGAAGGGTGAGCCCCTCTGGGGCCAACGTCCTGACTTTC
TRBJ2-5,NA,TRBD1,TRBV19,CASSTPGTGFWETQYF,TGTGCCAGTAGTACGCCCGGGACAGGGTTCTGGGAGACCCAGTACTTC
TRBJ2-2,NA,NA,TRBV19,CASRPNTGLNTGELFF,TGTGCCAGTAGGCCTAATACAGGGTTGAACACCGGGGAGCTGTTTTTT
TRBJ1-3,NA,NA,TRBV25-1,CASSGSIPLYGNTIYF,TGTGCCAGCAGTGGCTCCATACCTCTCTACGGAAACACCATATATTTT
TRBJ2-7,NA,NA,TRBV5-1,CASSPSQGKGEQYF,TGCGCCAGCAGCCCCTCCCAGGGGAAGGGGGAGCAGTACTTC
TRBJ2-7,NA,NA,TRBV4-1,CASSQANLGPIPYEQYF,TGCGCCAGCAGCCAAGCCAACCTGGGTCCGATCCCCTACGAGCAGTACTTC
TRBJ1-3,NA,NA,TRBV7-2,CASSLGGGTTGNTIYF,TGTGCCAGCAGCTTAGGAGGAGGAACGACTGGAAACACCATATATTTT
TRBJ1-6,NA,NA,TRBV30,CAWRGDDRNSPLHF,TGTGCCTGGAGAGGGGACGACAGAAATTCACCCCTCCACTTT
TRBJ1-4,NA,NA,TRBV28,CASSFPRSHEKLFF,TGTGCCAGCAGTTTTCCCAGATCACATGAAAAACTGTTTTTT
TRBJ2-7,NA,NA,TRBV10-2,CASSELYRGWYEQYF,TGCGCCAGCAGTGAGTTGTATAGGGGGTGGTACGAGCAGTACTTC
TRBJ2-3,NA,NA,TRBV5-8,CASSSRRGADTQYF,TGTGCCAGCAGCTCTAGGAGGGGGGCAGATACGCAGTATTTT
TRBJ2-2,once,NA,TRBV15,CATSRAGLGELFF,TGTGCCACCAGCAGAGCGGGCCTCGGGGAGCTGTTTTTT
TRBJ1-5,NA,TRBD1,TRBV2,CASSKEQGSNQPQHF,TGTGCCAGCAGCAAGGAACAGGGGAGCAATCAGCCCCAGCATTTT
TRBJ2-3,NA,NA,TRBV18,CASSPSYTHDGTSTDTQYF,TGTGCCAGCTCACCATCCTACACCCACGACGGAACAAGCACAGATACGCAGTATTTT
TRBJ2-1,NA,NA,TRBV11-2,CASSFRDPNNEQFF,TGTGCCAGCAGCTTTCGGGATCCCAACAATGAGCAGTTCTTC
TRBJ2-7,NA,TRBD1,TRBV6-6,CASSYSTGQGYEQYF,TGTGCCAGCAGTTACTCGACCGGACAGGGCTACGAGCAGTACTTC
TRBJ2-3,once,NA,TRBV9,CASSVADTQYF,TGTGCCAGCAGCGTAGCAGATACGCAGTATTTT
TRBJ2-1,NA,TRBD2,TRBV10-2,CASSRPQREIWNEQFF,TGCGCCAGCAGTAGACCTCAGCGGGAGATTTGGAATGAGCAGTTCTTC
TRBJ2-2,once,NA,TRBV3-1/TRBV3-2,CASSQGRTGELFF,TGTGCCAGCAGCCAAGGACGGACCGGGGAGCTGTTTTTT
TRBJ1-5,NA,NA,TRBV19,CASSIWFRRANQPQHF,TGTGCCAGTAGTATATGGTTCAGGCGAGCCAATCAGCCCCAGCATTTT
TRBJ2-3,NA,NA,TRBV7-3,CASSARVGASTDTQYF,TGTGCCAGCAGCGCGCGGGTGGGGGCTAGCACAGATACGCAGTATTTT
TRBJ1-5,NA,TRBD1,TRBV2,CASSSDRADSNQPQHF,TGTGCCAGCAGCTCAGACAGGGCCGATAGCAATCAGCCCCAGCATTTT
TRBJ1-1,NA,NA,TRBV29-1,CSAVGTAVYTEAFF,TGCAGCGCCGTGGGGACGGCAGTCTACACTGAAGCTTTCTTT
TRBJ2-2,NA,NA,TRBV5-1,CASRVNGVGELFF,TGCGCCAGCAGAGTGAATGGGGTCGGGGAGCTGTTTTTT
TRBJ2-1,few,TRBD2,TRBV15,CATSREILAGGSNEQFF,TGTGCCACCAGCAGAGAGATCCTAGCGGGGGGGAGCAATGAGCAGTTCTTC
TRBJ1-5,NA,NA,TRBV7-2,CASRQGAQPQHF,TGTGCCAGCAGACAAGGGGCTCAGCCCCAGCATTTT
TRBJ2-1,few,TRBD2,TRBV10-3,CAISGGSLGNEQFF,TGTGCCATCAGTGGCGGGAGTCTGGGCAATGAGCAGTTCTTC
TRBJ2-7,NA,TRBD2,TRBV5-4,CASSLDQRESLEQYF,TGTGCCAGCAGCTTGGACCAGCGGGAGTCACTCGAGCAGTACTTC
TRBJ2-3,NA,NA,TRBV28,CASSPTGADSTDTQYF,TGTGCCAGCAGTCCGACGGGAGCGGATAGCACAGATACGCAGTATTTT
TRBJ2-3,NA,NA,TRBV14,CASSQDFGIDTQYF,TGTGCCAGCAGCCAAGATTTTGGAATAGATACGCAGTATTTT
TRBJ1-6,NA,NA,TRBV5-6,CASKSGGWDNSPLHF,TGTGCCAGCAAGTCGGGGGGCTGGGATAATTCACCCCTCCACTTT